This T cell receptor (beta chain) is drawn from a study of shared clonotypes between healthy human individuals. Per the original methods: ImmunoSEQ sequences covered only the junction and lacked quality scores; filtering therefore differed. Generated by immunoSEQ multiplex PCR, the TCRdb table keeps only in-frame clones and is missing some. V and J calls plus clone size are reproduced from that table; the DNA served to infer D and trimming. The table shows over 2 million clones, with 90% to 95% occurring only once. Study-wide findings and caveats: Since donors were few, the genetic and exposure-history diversity represented was limited.

Remarks on this clone: What it binds is not known.

CDR3 length: 15 amino acids. The V end was cut by 4 bases, the J end by 4 bases, with 17 bases between. Germline V lookup: CDR1 SGHRS, CDR2 YFSETQ. Naive CD45RA+ and memory CD45RA-negative subsets were split from CD4+ cells. The J gene is TRBJ2-5, the V gene TRBV5-1; the D is unclear. This TCR was sampled from a man between 18 and 29 years old in good health. Material: naive CD4+ T cells sorted from blood. Subset noted: CD45RA+ positively selected. This CDR3 is CASSPGPKARETQYF. The CDR3 DNA reads as TGCGCCAGCAGCCCCGGGCCCAAGGCACGAGAGACCCAGTACTTC.